Included here is one TCR beta chain sequence, with context. The germline V gene encodes CDR1 SEHNR and CDR2 FQNEAQ (reference sequence). Trimming pared 4 bases from V and 9 bases from J, leaving 16 bases between. This CDR3 region has 14 residues. The data were taken from a study of blood T cell repertoires in COVID-19. Study background: Whether acute or convalescent, the COVID-19 samples came from the United States, Italy and Spain.

TCRdb's table, derived via immunoSEQ multiplex PCR, lists solely in-frame clones and lacks some. The data show about 140,000 clones, over 80% seen once. The chain employs TRBV7-9 and TRBJ2-1; D remains ambiguous. The sample consisted of peripheral blood. This TCR derives from a human donor in a cohort sampled during active COVID-19. The CDR3 loop is CASSSKLNSAEQFF. The CDR3 DNA sequence: TGTGCCAGCAGCTCAAAGCTAAATAGTGCTGAGCAGTTCTTC.